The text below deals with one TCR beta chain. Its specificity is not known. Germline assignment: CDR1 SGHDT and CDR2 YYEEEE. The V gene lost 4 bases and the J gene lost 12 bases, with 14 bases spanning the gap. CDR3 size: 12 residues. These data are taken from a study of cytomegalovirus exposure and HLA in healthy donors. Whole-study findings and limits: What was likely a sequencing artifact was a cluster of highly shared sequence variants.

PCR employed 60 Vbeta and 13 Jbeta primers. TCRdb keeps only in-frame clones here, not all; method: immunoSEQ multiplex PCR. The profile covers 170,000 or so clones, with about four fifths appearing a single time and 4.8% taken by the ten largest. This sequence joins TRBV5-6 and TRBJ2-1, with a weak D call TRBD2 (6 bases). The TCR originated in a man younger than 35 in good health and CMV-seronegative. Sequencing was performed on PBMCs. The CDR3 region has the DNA TGTGCCAGCAGCCGGGTTGTGGAGGGGCAGTTCTTC. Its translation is CASSRVVEGQFF.